The 14 T cell receptor beta chains given below trace back to one sample, sequenced in a study of beta chain features in type 1 diabetes. Study-wide points: Moderate yet significant TCRB CDR3 shortening was seen in Type 1 diabetes patients in all four CD4+ subsets.

Every isolated RNA sample was fully reverse transcribed, so sequencing captured expressed TCRB transcripts. TCRdb's table, derived via immunoSEQ multiplex PCR, lists solely in-frame clones and lacks some. This table holds about 270,000 clones, roughly an eighth found once. No antigen has been assigned to these receptors. The sample consisted of naive CD4+ T cells from blood. Source of these receptors: a young man with type 1 diabetes.

The rearrangement links TRBV25-1 to TRBJ2-2; perhaps TRBD1 as D (5 bases). Germline CDR1 and CDR2: MGHDK and SYGVNS. Trimming left V 2 bases short and J 5 bases short, with 12 bases between. There are 15 residues in the CDR3. The CDR3 region has the DNA TGTGCCAGCAGTGAACCCCGGCAGGGAACCGGGGAGCTGTTTTTT. It codes for CASSEPRQGTGELFF.

This clone has only a few counts. This rearrangement joins TRBV18 to TRBJ2-1; 8 bases fit TRBD2. This CDR3 is built from 18 residues. Germline V gene sequence: CDR1 KGHSH, CDR2 LQKENI. V dropped 2 bases and J dropped 5; count of bases not matched to a gene: 14. This CDR3 reads CASSPSGLGSSTNNEQFF. DNA of the CDR3: TGTGCCAGCTCACCATCGGGACTAGGAAGTTCCACAAACAATGAGCAGTTCTTC.

This clone was seen a few times. J is TRBJ2-3 and V is TRBV2; a weak D match, TRBD2 (5 bases). Germline CDR1 is SNHLY and CDR2 is FYNNEI. The CDR3 sequence is 15 residues long. Trimming removed 4 bases at V and 2 bases at J, with 13 bases between. The CDR3 sequence is CASSVVSAYTDTQYF. As DNA, the CDR3 is TGTGCCAGCAGTGTTGTTAGCGCATACACAGATACGCAGTATTTT.

The chain couples TRBV15 to TRBJ1-4, with 7 bases fitting TRBD1. J gave up 10 bases and V 8 bases, and 16 bases lay outside the gene matches. The CDR3 runs to 15 residues. CDR1 and CDR2 (germline): LNHNV, YYDKDF (reference sequence). In DNA, the CDR3 is TGTGCCACCGGAGCTTACAGGGGTATGAATCCAAAACTGTTTTTT. Protein sequence: CATGAYRGMNPKLFF.

The chain combines TRBV29-1 with TRBJ2-1; 12 nucleotides line up with TRBD2. The CDR3 extends over 17 amino acids. CDR1 is SQVTM, CDR2 ANQGSEA, per germline. Trimming at V came to 6 bases and at J to 3 bases, leaving 12 bases not matched to a gene. The chain's CDR3 is CSVPWTSGTRGYNEQFF. CDR3 in DNA: TGCAGCGTGCCATGGACTAGCGGGACGAGGGGCTACAATGAGCAGTTCTTC.

The chain is built from TRBV5-1 and TRBJ2-4; 9 nucleotides align to TRBD1. V lost 0 bases to trimming and J lost 1 base; unmatched junction nucleotides: 8. This CDR3 has 18 amino acids. The germline CDR1 and CDR2 sequences are SGHRS and YFSETQ. The CDR3 DNA reads TGCGCCAGCAGCTTGGAAAACAGGGGGCGGGTTGCCAAAAACATTCAGTACTTC. Translating gives CASSLENRGRVAKNIQYF.

The rearrangement joins TRBV4-3 to TRBJ2-7, with no clear D. The CDR3 contains 15 residues. Trimming took 1 base from V and 2 from J, leaving 12 bases between them. CDR1 LGHNA and CDR2 YSLEER come from the germline V gene. The DNA of the CDR3 is TGCGCCAGCAGCCAAGTTATTTCAACAACCTACGAGCAGTACTTC. This codes for CASSQVISTTYEQYF.

The chain is built from TRBV9 and TRBJ2-4; possibly TRBD1 for D (6 bases). The CDR3 covers 15 residues. V lost 2 bases and J 3 bases, leaving 12 bases between the germline ends. Germline V gives CDR1 SGDLS, CDR2 YYNGEE. The CDR3 DNA follows: TGTGCCAGCAGCGTGTCAGGGGTGGGCAAAAACATTCAGTACTTC. It specifies CASSVSGVGKNIQYF.

The V and J genes are TRBV19 and TRBJ2-7; 7 positions agree with TRBD1. V was pared by 5 bases and J by 2 bases, with 9 bases of the junction left unmatched. CDR1 and CDR2 from the germline V gene are LNHDA and SQIVND (reference sequence). The length of the CDR3 is 15 residues. The CDR3 sequence: CASSAPGQKTYEQYF. CDR3 bases: TGTGCCAGTAGTGCCCCGGGACAGAAGACCTACGAGCAGTACTTC.

This clone was seen a few times. V gene TRBV5-4 combines with J gene TRBJ1-3; 7 bases match TRBD1. The length of the CDR3 is 15 residues. Germline V gene sequence: CDR1 SGHNT, CDR2 YYREEE (reference sequence). V trimming: 4 bases; J trimming: 3 bases; junction bases outside the gene matches: 7. CDR3 DNA sequence: TGTGCCAGCAGCAGAACCACAGGGGTTGGAAACACCATATATTTT. Residues: CASSRTTGVGNTIYF.

This clone was observed a handful of times. V gene TRBV28 combines with J gene TRBJ1-2; D is unresolved. The CDR3 consists of 14 residues. CDR1 is MDHEN and CDR2 is SYDVKM in the germline V gene. V was shortened by 5 bases and J by 4 bases, with 14 bases between the two germline ends. CDR3 coding DNA: TGTGCCAGCAGTCAAGGGAGCGTGCCCTATGGCTACACCTTC. Its translation is CASSQGSVPYGYTF.

The V gene is TRBV6-6, the J gene TRBJ2-7; 9 bases agree with TRBD2. The CDR3 sequence is 13 residues long. The germline V gene has CDR1 MNHNY and CDR2 SVGAGI (reference sequence). V trimming: 5 bases; J trimming: 7 bases; junction bases outside the gene matches: 6. CDR3 DNA sequence: TGTGCCAGCAGTAGAACGAGCGGGGGGGAGCAGTACTTC. It encodes CASSRTSGGEQYF.

This clone was seen only a few times. This chain joins TRBV11-1 and TRBJ2-3; TRBD2 matches 8 bases. Germline lookup yields CDR1 SGHAT and CDR2 FQDESV (reference sequence). J gave up 2 bases and V 2 bases, and 6 bases lay outside the gene matches. CDR3 length: 16 residues. The CDR3 region is CASSLRSGSSTDTQYF. The CDR3 DNA is TGTGCCAGCAGCTTACGAAGCGGGAGCTCCACAGATACGCAGTATTTT.

V and J are TRBV7-2 and TRBJ1-3, with TRBD1 identical over 7 bases. Looked up from germline, CDR1 is SGHTA and CDR2 is FQGNSA. This CDR3 has 15 amino acids. The J segment lost 4 bases and the V segment lost 3 bases, leaving 6 bases of the junction unmatched. The CDR3 region is CASSFLSGGGNTIYF. For the CDR3, the DNA is TGTGCCAGCAGCTTTCTCTCAGGGGGAGGAAACACCATATATTTT.